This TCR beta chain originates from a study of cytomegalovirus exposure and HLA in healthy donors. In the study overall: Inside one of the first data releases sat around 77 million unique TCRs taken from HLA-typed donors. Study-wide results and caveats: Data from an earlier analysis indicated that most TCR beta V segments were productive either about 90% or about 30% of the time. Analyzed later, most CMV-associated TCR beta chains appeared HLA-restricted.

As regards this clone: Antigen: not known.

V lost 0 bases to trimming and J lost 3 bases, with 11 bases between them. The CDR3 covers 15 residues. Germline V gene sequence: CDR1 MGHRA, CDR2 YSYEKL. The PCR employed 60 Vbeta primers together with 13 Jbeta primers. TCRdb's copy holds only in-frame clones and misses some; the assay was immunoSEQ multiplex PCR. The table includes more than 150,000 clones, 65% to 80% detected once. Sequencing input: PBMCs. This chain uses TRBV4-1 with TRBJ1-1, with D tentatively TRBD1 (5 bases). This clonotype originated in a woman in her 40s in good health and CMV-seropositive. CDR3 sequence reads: CASSQEMGRDTEAFF. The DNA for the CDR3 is TGCGCCAGCAGCCAAGAGATGGGCAGGGACACTGAAGCTTTCTTT.